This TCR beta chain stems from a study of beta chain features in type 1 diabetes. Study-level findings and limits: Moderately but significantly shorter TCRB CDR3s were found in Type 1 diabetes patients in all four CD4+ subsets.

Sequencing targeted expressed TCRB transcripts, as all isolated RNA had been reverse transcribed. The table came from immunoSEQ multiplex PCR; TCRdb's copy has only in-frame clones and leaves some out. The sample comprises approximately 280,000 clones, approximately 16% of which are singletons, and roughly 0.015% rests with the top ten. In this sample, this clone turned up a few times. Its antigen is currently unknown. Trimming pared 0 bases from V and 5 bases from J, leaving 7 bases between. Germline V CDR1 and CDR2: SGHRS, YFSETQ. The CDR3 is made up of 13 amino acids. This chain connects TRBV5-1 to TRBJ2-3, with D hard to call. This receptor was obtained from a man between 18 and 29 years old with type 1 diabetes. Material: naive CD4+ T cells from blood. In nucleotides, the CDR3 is TGCGCCAGCAGCTTGGACGGTCAAGATACGCAGTATTTT. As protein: CASSLDGQDTQYF.